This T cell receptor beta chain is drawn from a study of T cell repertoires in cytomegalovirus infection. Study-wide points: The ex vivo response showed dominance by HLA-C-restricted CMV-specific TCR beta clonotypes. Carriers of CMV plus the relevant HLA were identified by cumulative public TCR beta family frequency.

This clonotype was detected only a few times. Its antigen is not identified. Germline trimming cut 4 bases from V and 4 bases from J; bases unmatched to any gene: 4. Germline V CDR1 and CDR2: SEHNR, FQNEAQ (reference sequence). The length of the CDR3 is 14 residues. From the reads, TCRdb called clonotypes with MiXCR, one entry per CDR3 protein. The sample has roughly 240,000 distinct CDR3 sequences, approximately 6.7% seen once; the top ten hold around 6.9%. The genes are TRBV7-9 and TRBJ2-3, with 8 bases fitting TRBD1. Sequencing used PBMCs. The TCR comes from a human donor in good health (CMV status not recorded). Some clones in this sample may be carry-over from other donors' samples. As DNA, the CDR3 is TGTGCCAGCAGCTCGGACAGGGCGGCAGATACGCAGTATTTT. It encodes CASSSDRAADTQYF.